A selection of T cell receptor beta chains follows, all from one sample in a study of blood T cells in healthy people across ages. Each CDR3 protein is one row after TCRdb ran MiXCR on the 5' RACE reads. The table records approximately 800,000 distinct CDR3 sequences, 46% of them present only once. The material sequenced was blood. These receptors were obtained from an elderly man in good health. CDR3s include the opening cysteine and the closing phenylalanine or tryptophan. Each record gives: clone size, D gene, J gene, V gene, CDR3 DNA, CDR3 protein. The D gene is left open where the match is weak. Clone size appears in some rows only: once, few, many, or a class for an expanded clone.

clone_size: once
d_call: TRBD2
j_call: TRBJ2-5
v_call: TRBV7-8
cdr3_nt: TGTGCCAGCAGCTTTAAAAGCGGGAGTACGAATGAGCAGTACTTC
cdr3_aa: CASSFKSGSTNEQYF

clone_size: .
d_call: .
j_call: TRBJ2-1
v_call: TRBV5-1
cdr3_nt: TGCGCCAGCAGCGTCGATCAGTTTTCCTACAATGAGCAGTTCTTC
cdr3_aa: CASSVDQFSYNEQFF

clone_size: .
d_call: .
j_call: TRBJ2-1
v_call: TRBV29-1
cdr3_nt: TGCAGCGTTGATGGTAACGAGAGGTCCTCCTACAATGAGCAGTTCTTC
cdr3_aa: CSVDGNERSSYNEQFF

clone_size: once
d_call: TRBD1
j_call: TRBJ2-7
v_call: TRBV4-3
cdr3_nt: TGCGCCAGCAACCACGGACAGGGTCCCTACGAGCAGTACTTC
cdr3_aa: CASNHGQGPYEQYF

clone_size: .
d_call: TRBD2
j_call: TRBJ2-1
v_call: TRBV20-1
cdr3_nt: TGCAGTGCGAGCGGCTGGGGACTAGCGGGCCTAAACAATGGGCAGTTCTTC
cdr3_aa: CSASGWGLAGLNNGQFF

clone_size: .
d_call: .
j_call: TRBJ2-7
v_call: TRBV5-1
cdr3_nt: TGCGCCAGCAGCCAAATAACAGGTGGAATATACGAGCAGTACTTC
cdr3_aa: CASSQITGGIYEQYF

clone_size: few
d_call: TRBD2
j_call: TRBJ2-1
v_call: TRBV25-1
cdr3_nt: TGTGCCAGCGGGCTACCCGGGACTAGCGGGAGTTTGGGGCAGTTCTTC
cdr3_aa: CASGLPGTSGSLGQFF

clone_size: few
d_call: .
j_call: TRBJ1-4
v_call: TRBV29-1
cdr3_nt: TGCAGCGTTGAAGACAGGGAAAAACTGTTTTTT
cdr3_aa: CSVEDREKLFF

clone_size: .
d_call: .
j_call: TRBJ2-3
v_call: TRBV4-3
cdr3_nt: TGCGCCAGCAGCCAAGCCGCCGGGACGCTTAGCACAGATACGCAGTATTTT
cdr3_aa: CASSQAAGTLSTDTQYF

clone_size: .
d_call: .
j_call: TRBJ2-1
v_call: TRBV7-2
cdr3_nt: TGTGCCAGCAGCTTGAGGGGGGCAGTGTGGGCTGGGAATGAGCAGTTCTTC
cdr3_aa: CASSLRGAVWAGNEQFF

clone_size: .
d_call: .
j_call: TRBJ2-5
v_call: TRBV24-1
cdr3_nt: TGTGCCACCAGTGAAAGGGTCTGGGAGACCCAGTACTTC
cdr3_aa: CATSERVWETQYF

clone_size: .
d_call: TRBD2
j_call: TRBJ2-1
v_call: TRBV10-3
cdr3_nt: TGTGCCATCAGCTCGGGACTAGGGGCGATAAATGAGCAGTTCTTC
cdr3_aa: CAISSGLGAINEQFF

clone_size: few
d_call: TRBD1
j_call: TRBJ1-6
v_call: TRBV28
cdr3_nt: TGTGCCAGCAGGTCGCCAAGACAGGGAGATAATTCACCCCTCCACTTT
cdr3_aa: CASRSPRQGDNSPLHF